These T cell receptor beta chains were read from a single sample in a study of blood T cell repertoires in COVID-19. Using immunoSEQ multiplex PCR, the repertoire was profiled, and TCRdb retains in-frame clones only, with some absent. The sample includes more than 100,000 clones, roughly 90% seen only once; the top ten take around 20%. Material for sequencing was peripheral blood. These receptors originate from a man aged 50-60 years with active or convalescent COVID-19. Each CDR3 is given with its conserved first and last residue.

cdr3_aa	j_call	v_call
CASSRDPGGGTEAFF	TRBJ1-1	TRBV14
CASSFLQGRGTEAFF	TRBJ1-1	TRBV5-6
CASSSRAGTYNEQFF	TRBJ2-1	TRBV11-3
CASSLAPGQGSFSKNIQYF	TRBJ2-4	TRBV5-8
CASSLGQTYTGELFF	TRBJ2-2	TRBV7-6
CASSLTGLNTEAFF	TRBJ1-1	TRBV18
CASSYSGGADYGYTF	TRBJ1-2	TRBV6-2/TRBV6-3
CASRPTGGYQPQHF	TRBJ1-5	TRBV4-1
CASSTGGTTGELFF	TRBJ2-2	TRBV6-5
CASSFTTGGSYEQYF	TRBJ2-7	TRBV21-1
CASSSPVSLDTYNEQFF	TRBJ2-1	TRBV5-1
CSVGGQANTGELFF	TRBJ2-2	TRBV29-1
CASGIRGGELFF	TRBJ2-2	TRBV27
CASRTTGLAGGTGELFF	TRBJ2-2	TRBV27
CASSLSGGTRNSPLHF	TRBJ1-6	TRBV28
CASWRKDTEAFF	TRBJ1-1	TRBV6-6
CASSLRARVAGELFF	TRBJ2-2	TRBV27
CASGRLETQYF	TRBJ2-5	TRBV6-5
CSVRDLTSGRGMETQYF	TRBJ2-5	TRBV29-1
CASSWRDRGYEQYF	TRBJ2-7	TRBV6-6
CASSLSRGLSEKLFF	TRBJ1-4	TRBV27
CATSDSLYLEQFF	TRBJ2-1	TRBV24-1
CASGSITGFGANVLTF	TRBJ2-6	TRBV12-5
CSASLPGLFEAFF	TRBJ1-1	TRBV20-1
CASSLQGAGSNQPQHF	TRBJ1-5	TRBV7-2
CSSTGTAGTGELFF	TRBJ2-2	TRBV29-1
CASSLDEINYEQYF	TRBJ2-7	TRBV5-1
CASSFNRGRTGELFF	TRBJ2-2	TRBV5-4
CASSLGQRSYGYTF	TRBJ1-2	TRBV5-1
CAWSVQANNEQFF	TRBJ2-1	TRBV30
CASRPRAGTGELFF	TRBJ2-2	TRBV19